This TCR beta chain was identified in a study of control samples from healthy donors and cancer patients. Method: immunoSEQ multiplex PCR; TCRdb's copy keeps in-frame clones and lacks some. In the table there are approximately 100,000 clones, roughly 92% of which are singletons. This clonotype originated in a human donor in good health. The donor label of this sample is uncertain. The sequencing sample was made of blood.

Here the CDR3 DNA reads TGTGCCAGCAGTTATTCGACGCCACCTCGAGGCACTGAAGCTTTCTTT. The encoded protein is CASSYSTPPRGTEAFF. The chain joins TRBV6-2 or TRBV6-3 to TRBJ1-1; D gene ambiguous. Between the trimmed V and J ends, which lost 3 bases and 4 bases, there was a span of 18 bases. The CDR3 length is 16 residues. Per the germline V gene, CDR1 is MNHEY and CDR2 is SVGEGT.